A single sample is the source of the 17 T cell receptor beta chains below, sequenced in a study of regulatory T cells in long-lasting Graves disease (dated by TCRdb to the early 2020s). The method behind the library was multiplex PCR. Sequencing was carried out with an Illumina HiSeq 4000. iRepertoire HTBI primers and Arm-PCR amplification of CDR3 regions were used to construct TCR beta libraries. TCRdb itself trimmed the public reads at Q25 with fastp, ran MiXCR and retained productive beta chains. CDR3 protein sequences are deduplicated, and each keeps its most common genes and DNA. Across this sample there are 380,000 or so distinct CDR3 sequences, with around 15% seen only once. Around 21% of the sample lies in the top ten. The time point label here, explained by the study, means: newly diagnosed GD, antithyroid drugs for less than 3 months. For both TCR sequencing and RNA sequencing, RNA was extracted from PBMCs using TRIzol.

These same records also appear under a second study, on T cells in Graves' hyperthyroidism and ophthalmopathy.

The sequencing here drew on peripheral blood mononuclear cells (PBMCs), taken at new diagnosis, from a patient treated with antithyroid drugs. Receptors were obtained from a woman aged 18-29 years with Graves disease. Donor details come from another sample of the same person, matched by shared clones.

This clonotype has only a few counts. The chain employs TRBV10-3 and TRBJ1-1, with D unresolved. The germline V and J ends were trimmed by 6 bases and 5 bases, with 13 bases remaining between them. Germline V gene lookup returns CDR1 ENHRY and CDR2 SYGVKD. This CDR3 contains 13 residues. The CDR3 loop is CAIRKLTETEAFF. Here the CDR3 DNA reads TGTGCCATCAGAAAACTCACAGAGACTGAAGCTTTCTTT.

The rearrangement links TRBV19 to TRBJ2-1; 15 bases line up with TRBD2. With 8 bases clipped from V and 3 bases from J, the junction kept 14 bases outside the gene matches. The CDR3 consists of 19 residues. Germline V gene lookup returns CDR1 LNHDA and CDR2 SQIVND (reference sequence). CDR3 bases: TGTGCCAGTGATCCGGGACTAGCGGGGGGCGGCGGGTTCTACAATGAGCAGTTCTTC. Its protein is CASDPGLAGGGGFYNEQFF.

Regarding this clonotype: A read error is the likely source, as a far larger clone sits one nucleotide away. This rearrangement joins TRBV5-1 to TRBJ2-1, with a possible D match to TRBD2 (6 bases). V was shortened by 3 bases and J by 10 bases, with 20 bases between the two germline ends. The CDR3 consists of 15 residues. The germline gives CDR1 SGHRS, CDR2 YFSETQ. Here the CDR3 reads CASSSSRSGFYEQFF. The CDR3 nucleotides read TGCGCCAGCAGCTCGAGCCGTAGCGGATTTTACGAGCAGTTCTTC. Looking up the rest from reference TRBV5-1 and TRBJ2-1 gives the full variable domain: KAGVTQTPRYLIKTRGQQVTLSCSPISGHRSVSWYQQTPGQGLQFLFEYFSETQRNKGNFPGRFSGRQFSNSRSEMNVSTLELGDSALYLCASSSSRSGFYEQFFGPGTRLTVL.

This clonotype was seen only a few times. This chain links TRBV5-1 with TRBJ2-3; 8 bases are shared with TRBD1. The CDR3 runs to 15 residues. Trimming removed 6 bases from V and 2 bases from J; junction bases left unmatched: 8. From germline, CDR1 is SGHRS and CDR2 YFSETQ. The DNA for the CDR3 is TGCGCCAGCATGGGGACAGGTTCTGCCACAGATACGCAGTATTTT. Amino acids: CASMGTGSATDTQYF.

This clonotype was counted a few times. The chain recombines TRBV5-4 with TRBJ2-7, with D maybe TRBD1 (6 bases). V was shortened by 5 bases and J by 1 base, with 13 bases between the two germline ends. Germline CDR1 is SGHNT and CDR2 is YYREEE (reference sequence). The CDR3 loop spans 14 amino acids. The CDR3 region has the DNA TGTGCCAGCAGAAGGGACACCCAATCCTACGAGCAGTACTTC. Its translation: CASRRDTQSYEQYF. The full variable domain, its missing parts supplied by reference TRBV5-4 and TRBJ2-7, is ETGVTQSPTHLIKTRGQQVTLRCSSQSGHNTVSWYQQALGQGPQFIFQYYREEENGRGNFPPRFSGLQFPNYSSELNVNALELDDSALYLCASRRDTQSYEQYFGPGTRLTVT.

The J gene is TRBJ2-1, the V gene TRBV5-1; 8 bases fit TRBD2. The CDR3 contains 16 residues. The V gene end was trimmed by 4 bases and the J gene end by 5 bases; junction bases not matched to a gene: 11. Germline V gene sequence: CDR1 SGHRS, CDR2 YFSETQ. The CDR3 loop reads CASSPSGTRPDNEQFF. Here the CDR3 DNA reads TGCGCCAGCAGCCCATCCGGGACTAGGCCCGACAATGAGCAGTTCTTC. Based on the CDR3 plus reference TRBV5-1 and TRBJ2-1, the full variable domain is KAGVTQTPRYLIKTRGQQVTLSCSPISGHRSVSWYQQTPGQGLQFLFEYFSETQRNKGNFPGRFSGRQFSNSRSEMNVSTLELGDSALYLCASSPSGTRPDNEQFFGPGTRLTVL.

This clonotype was picked up many times. The chain has TRBV2 and TRBJ1-2; D call uncertain. Trimming took off 2 bases at V and 4 bases at J, with 8 bases between the two ends. The CDR3 spans 13 residues. From germline, CDR1 is SNHLY and CDR2 FYNNEI. In DNA, the CDR3 is TGTGCCAGCAGTGAATTGGGTCTCTATGGCTACACCTTC. Amino acids: CASSELGLYGYTF. Filled out from reference TRBV2 and TRBJ1-2, the complete variable domain reads EPEVTQTPSHQVTQMGQEVILRCVPISNHLYFYWYRQILGQKVEFLVSFYNNEISEKSEIFDDQFSVERPDGSNFTLKIRSTKLEDSAMYFCASSELGLYGYTFGSGTRLTVV.

About this clonotype itself: This may be a read error: a much more frequent sequence differs by one nucleotide. J is TRBJ2-3 and V is TRBV7-9; perhaps D is TRBD1 or TRBD2 (6 bases each). Germline lookup yields CDR1 SEHNR and CDR2 FQNEAQ (reference sequence). This CDR3 contains 15 residues. V was trimmed by 2 bases and J by 5 bases, leaving 14 bases between them. CDR3 protein: CASSLRIGGIDTQYF. The CDR3 nucleotides are TGTGCCAGCAGCTTAAGGATCGGGGGCATAGATACGCAGTATTTT.

The chain carries TRBV9 and TRBJ1-2, with a possible D match to TRBD1 (6 bases). V was cut by 4 bases and J by 6 bases, with 10 bases left in between. This CDR3 contains 12 residues. Germline CDR1 reads SGDLS; CDR2 reads YYNGEE. This CDR3 is CASSQGLHGYTF. CDR3 bases: TGTGCCAGCAGCCAGGGGTTGCATGGCTACACCTTC.

The chain recombines TRBV27 with TRBJ1-4, with TRBD1 matching 10 bases. The CDR3 extends over 15 amino acids. J lost 7 bases, V lost 8 bases, and 10 bases had no gene match. The germline V gene encodes CDR1 MNHEY and CDR2 SMNVEV (reference sequence). The CDR3 bases are TGTGCCAGCTCAATGACCGGGACAGGGGTTGAAAAACTGTTTTTT. Translating gives CASSMTGTGVEKLFF.

About this clonotype: A much larger clone is a single base away; this may be a read error. The V call is TRBV5-8, the J call TRBJ2-1, with 11 bases fitting TRBD2. The CDR3 loop spans 17 amino acids. Germline CDR1 SGHTS, CDR2 YDEGEE. CDR3 sequence reads: CASSLAGTSGGHNDQFF. The CDR3 nucleotides are TGTGCCAGCAGCTTGGCGGGTACTAGCGGGGGACACAATGATCAGTTCTTC.

This clonotype was picked up many times. The V gene is TRBV3-1, the J gene TRBJ2-7; D unresolved. The CDR3 contains 13 residues. CDR1 and CDR2 (germline): LGHDT, YNNKEL (reference sequence). Trimming removed 1 base at V and 9 bases at J, with 13 bases between. This CDR3 reads CASSQVKGIPQYF. DNA for the CDR3: TGTGCCAGCAGCCAAGTAAAAGGGATTCCGCAGTACTTC.

There are many counts of this clonotype. The genes are TRBV3-1 and TRBJ2-5; 8 bases align to TRBD1. From germline, CDR1 is LGHDT and CDR2 YNNKEL (reference sequence). The trim removed 4 bases at V and 4 bases at J, leaving 8 bases unmatched. CDR3 length: 15 amino acids. The CDR3 coding sequence is TGTGCCAGCAGCCCCAATACAGGGGGTGGAGAGACCCAGTACTTC. It is translated as CASSPNTGGGETQYF.

The chain has TRBV24-1 and TRBJ1-2; D is undetermined. Trimming removed 5 bases from V and 5 bases from J, with 11 bases in between. There are 13 residues in the CDR3. CDR1 and CDR2 from the germline V gene are KGHDR and SFDVKD. In DNA, the CDR3 is TGTGCCACCAGTGCCCGGACCGATTATGGCTACACCTTC. Translation gives CATSARTDYGYTF.

J is TRBJ2-7 and V is TRBV30, with 10 bases fitting TRBD2. J gave up 6 bases and V 2 bases, and 4 bases lay outside the gene matches. Germline lookup yields CDR1 GTSNPN and CDR2 SVGIG (reference sequence). This CDR3 has 13 amino acids. This chain's CDR3 is CAWSLAGAGEQYF. The DNA of the CDR3 is TGTGCCTGGAGTCTAGCGGGAGCTGGCGAGCAGTACTTC.

This clonotype was counted only a few times. Relative to the germline gene, one junction end is altered; a read error may explain this. The rearrangement links TRBV7-7 to TRBJ2-5; possibly TRBD2 for D (6 bases). Germline V lookup: CDR1 SSHAT, CDR2 FNYEAQ (reference sequence). This CDR3 comprises 13 residues. CDR3 nucleotide sequence: TGTGCTAGCAGCTCGGGCGGGGCAACGACCCAGTACTTC. Translated: CASSSGGATTQYF.

This clonotype was counted at least ten times. The gene calls are TRBV11-2 and TRBJ2-5; D remains ambiguous. Germline V gives CDR1 SGHAT, CDR2 FQNNGV. V dropped 5 bases and J dropped 5 bases, with 15 bases sitting between them. The CDR3 consists of 14 residues. The CDR3 loop reads CASSGALGGETQYF. CDR3 DNA sequence: TGTGCCAGCAGCGGAGCCTTGGGTGGGGAGACCCAGTACTTC.